Listed below are T cell receptor beta chains from one sample, sequenced in a study of blood T cell repertoires in COVID-19. Repertoires were generated with immunoSEQ multiplex PCR, while TCRdb's copy carries only in-frame clones and drops some. The table includes about 200,000 clones, 80% detected once. The sample taken for sequencing was peripheral blood. The receptors derive from a woman in her seventies with acute or convalescent COVID-19. The CDR3 runs from the conserved cysteine through the conserved F or W. The D gene is left open where the match is weak. Clone size is stated in some rows and not others, as once, few, many or a class when expanded.

v_gene	j_gene	d_gene	abundance	CDR3aa	CDR3nt
TRBV4-1	TRBJ1-6	TRBD1	once	CASSQDGGTGLSPLHF	TGCGCCAGCAGCCAAGATGGAGGGACAGGACTTTCACCCCTCCACTTT
TRBV5-8	TRBJ2-5	TRBD1	NA	CASSSLRKQGAWVGETQYF	TGTGCCAGCAGCTCTTTAAGAAAACAGGGGGCGTGGGTCGGGGAGACCCAGTACTTC
TRBV18	TRBJ1-4	NA	NA	CASSPRTDEKLFF	TGTGCCAGCTCACCACGGACAGATGAAAAACTGTTTTTT
TRBV5-1	TRBJ2-5	NA	once	CASSPRMRDGETQYF	TGCGCCAGCAGCCCGAGAATGAGGGATGGAGAGACCCAGTACTTC
TRBV6-6	TRBJ2-3	NA	few	CASAGYLERTDTQYF	TGTGCCAGCGCCGGTTACTTAGAACGCACAGATACGCAGTATTTT
TRBV19	TRBJ2-3	TRBD1	NA	CASSIDRDRASTDTQYF	TGTGCCAGTAGTATAGACCGGGACAGGGCTTCGACAGATACGCAGTATTTT
TRBV7-3	TRBJ2-7	NA	NA	CASSELAGSYEQYF	TGTGCCAGCAGTGAACTAGCCGGCTCCTACGAGCAGTACTTC
TRBV6-2/TRBV6-3	TRBJ2-1	TRBD2	few	CASSYRSGGRFEQFF	TGTGCCAGCAGTTACAGGTCGGGGGGTCGTTTTGAGCAGTTCTTC
TRBV27	TRBJ1-5	NA	NA	CASRAGWDQPQHF	TGTGCCAGTAGAGCAGGGTGGGATCAGCCCCAGCATTTT
TRBV3-1/TRBV3-2	TRBJ2-5	TRBD2	NA	CASSLFSGGKEGRETQYF	TGTGCCAGCAGCCTTTTTAGCGGGGGGAAGGAGGGAAGAGAGACCCAGTACTTC
TRBV24-1	TRBJ2-3	TRBD2	once	CATSSPSGGLTDTQYF	TGTGCCACCAGCTCCCCTAGCGGGGGCCTCACAGATACGCAGTATTTT
TRBV14	TRBJ1-2	NA	NA	CASSQQRTDYTF	TGTGCCAGCAGCCAACAGAGGACAGACTACACCTTC
TRBV30	TRBJ1-1	NA	NA	CAWRWRGPGTEAFF	TGTGCCTGGAGGTGGCGGGGTCCAGGGACTGAAGCTTTCTTT
TRBV5-4	TRBJ1-4	TRBD1	NA	CASSPGDRDEKLFF	TGTGCCAGCAGCCCTGGGGACAGGGATGAAAAACTGTTTTTT
TRBV7-9	TRBJ1-1	TRBD1	NA	CASSLNRGITEAFF	TGTGCCAGCAGCTTGAACAGGGGGATCACTGAAGCTTTCTTT
TRBV30	TRBJ1-1	NA	NA	CAWSVRSEAFF	TGTGCCTGGAGTGTACGGAGTGAAGCTTTCTTT
TRBV11-2	TRBJ1-1	NA	few	CASSLGQNMNTEAFF	TGTGCCAGCAGCCTCGGACAGAACATGAACACTGAAGCTTTCTTT
TRBV5-1	TRBJ2-2	TRBD1	NA	CASSLEGRGTDTGELFF	TGCGCCAGCAGCTTGGAAGGCAGGGGGACGGACACCGGGGAGCTGTTTTTT
TRBV29-1	TRBJ1-2	TRBD1	NA	CSVGTGGSFYGYTF	TGCAGCGTTGGGACAGGTGGATCCTTCTATGGCTACACCTTC
TRBV12-3/TRBV12-4	TRBJ2-7	NA	NA	CASSPGYEQYF	TGTGCCAGCAGTCCCGGCTACGAGCAGTACTTC
TRBV4-2	TRBJ1-2	NA	NA	CASSQGQTNYGYTF	TGTGCCAGCAGCCAGGGGCAGACTAACTATGGCTACACCTTC
TRBV20-1	TRBJ1-2	TRBD1	few	CSASTGDYGYTF	TGCAGTGCTAGTACAGGGGACTATGGCTACACCTTC
TRBV6-1	TRBJ1-5	NA	NA	CASSEQQGVSNQPQHF	TGTGCCAGCAGTGAACAGCAGGGTGTAAGCAATCAGCCCCAGCATTTT
TRBV5-5	TRBJ2-5	TRBD2	NA	CASSLQMAGVGSQYF	TGTGCCAGCAGCTTGCAAATGGCGGGAGTTGGGTCCCAGTACTTC
TRBV3-1/TRBV3-2	TRBJ1-1	NA	NA	CASSQDNLMAFF	TGTGCCAGCAGCCAAGATAACTTGATGGCTTTCTTT
TRBV28	TRBJ2-7	NA	NA	CASYDPGHRTYEQYF	TGTGCCAGTTACGATCCGGGACATAGGACCTACGAGCAGTACTTC
TRBV24-1	TRBJ2-2	NA	NA	CATTGTPNTGELFF	TGTGCCACCACGGGGACACCTAACACCGGGGAGCTGTTTTTT
TRBV6-2/TRBV6-3	TRBJ2-5	NA	NA	CASSYRGTQETQYF	TGTGCCAGCAGTTACAGGGGGACCCAAGAGACCCAGTACTTC